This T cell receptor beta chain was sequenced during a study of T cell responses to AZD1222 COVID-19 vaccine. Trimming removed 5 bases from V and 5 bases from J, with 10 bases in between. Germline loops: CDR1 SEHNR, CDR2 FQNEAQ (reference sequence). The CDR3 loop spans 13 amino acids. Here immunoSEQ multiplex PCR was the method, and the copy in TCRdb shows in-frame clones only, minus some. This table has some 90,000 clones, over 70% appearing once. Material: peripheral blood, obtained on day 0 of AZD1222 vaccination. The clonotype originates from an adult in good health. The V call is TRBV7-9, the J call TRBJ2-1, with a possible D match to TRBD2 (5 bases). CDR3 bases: TGTGCCAGCAGCGCGCCTAGCCACAATGAGCAGTTCTTC. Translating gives CASSAPSHNEQFF.